This T cell receptor beta chain was sequenced during a study of cytomegalovirus exposure and HLA in healthy donors. PCR involved 60 Vbeta and 13 Jbeta primers. Assay used: immunoSEQ multiplex PCR; TCRdb lists only in-frame clones, some missing. Of about 100,000 clones listed, under 85% are singletons. This sequence originates from a male donor in good health and CMV-seronegative. Sequencing was done on a sample of PBMCs.

CDR3: CASSFPGSQETQYF. The CDR3, as DNA: TGTGCCAGCAGCTTTCCGGGATCCCAAGAGACCCAGTACTTC. The chain is built from TRBV5-5 and TRBJ2-5; D might be TRBD2 (5 bases). The V and J ends lost 2 bases and 1 base respectively, with 9 bases between them. CDR1 is SGHKS and CDR2 is YYEKEE in the germline V gene (reference sequence). CDR3 length: 14 residues.